The subject of this entry is one TCR beta chain. The antigen is undetermined. This sample was taken from a study of shared clonotypes between healthy human individuals. General study findings and limits: When compared with the clonotypes that were shared by all four sorted-subset donors, the non-shared clonotypes turned out to have lower generation probabilities.

Original data processing: From ImmunoSEQ came sequences covering only the junction and carrying no quality scores, so filtering differed. The protocol was immunoSEQ multiplex PCR, while the TCRdb copy is restricted to in-frame clones and leaves out a portion. The V and J calls and clone size were taken over from that table, and D and trimming were inferred from the DNA. This sample has more than 2 million clones, with around 95% found just once. V was shortened by 3 bases and J by 4 bases, with 19 bases between the two germline ends. Germline V gene data show CDR1 as GTSNPN and CDR2 as SVGIG (reference sequence). This CDR3 has 16 amino acids.

Sequenced sample: naive CD4+ T cells sorted from blood. Subset: CD45RA+ positively selected. This TCR came from a young man in good health. The chain couples TRBV30 to TRBJ1-5; a weak D match, TRBD1 (5 bases). The CDR3 sequence is CAWRARQRVPNQPQHF. DNA for the CDR3: TGTGCCTGGAGGGCAAGACAGCGGGTGCCTAATCAGCCCCAGCATTTT. The whole variable domain, filled in from reference TRBV30 and TRBJ1-5, reads SQTIHQWPATLVQPVGSPLSLECTVEGTSNPNLYWYRQAAGRGLQLLFYSVGIGQISSEVPQNLSASRPQDRQFILSSKKLLLSDSGFYLCAWRARQRVPNQPQHFGDGTRLSIL.